These T cell receptor beta chains were read from a single sample in a study of blood T cell repertoires in COVID-19. Profiling relied on immunoSEQ multiplex PCR, and the TCRdb table lists in-frame clones only, not all of them. This sample has fewer than 200,000 clones, with approximately 79% found just once. Source material: PBMCs or T cells enriched from blood (not recorded which). The receptors here all came from a man aged 50-59 years who had recovered from COVID-19. Each CDR3 is given with its conserved first and last residue. The D gene is left open where the match is weak.

j_gene	d_gene	v_gene	CDR3nt	CDR3aa
TRBJ1-6	TRBD1	TRBV6-2/TRBV6-3	TGTGCCAGCAGCCCCGCAAGGACAGGGGATAATTCACCCCTCCACTTT	CASSPARTGDNSPLHF
TRBJ2-2	TRBD2	TRBV18	TGTGCCAGCTCACGGGTCTGGACTAGCGGGGGCCCCACCGGGGAGCTGTTTTTT	CASSRVWTSGGPTGELFF
TRBJ1-1	.	TRBV25-1	TGTGCCAGCAGCGAGGGGGAGAACACTGAAGCTTTCTTT	CASSEGENTEAFF
TRBJ1-2	TRBD1	TRBV20-1	TGCAGTGCTAGTGCGGGGACAGGAGGGGGCTACACCTTC	CSASAGTGGGYTF
TRBJ2-3	.	TRBV6-5	TGTGCCAGCAGTTCTCCAGGGCATGATACGCAGTATTTT	CASSSPGHDTQYF
TRBJ1-5	.	TRBV6-2/TRBV6-3	TGTGCCAGCAGTGGAGGACGGGCGGTGAGCAATCAGCCCCAGCATTTT	CASSGGRAVSNQPQHF
TRBJ2-5	.	TRBV10-3	TGTGCCATCAGTGGGGCCCACACTAGTGTCCTGTACCAAGAGACCCAGTACTTC	CAISGAHTSVLYQETQYF
TRBJ1-2	.	TRBV12-3/TRBV12-4	TGTGCCAGCAGTTTAACCACGGGCTATGGCTACACCTTC	CASSLTTGYGYTF
TRBJ1-2	.	TRBV6-5	TGTGCCAGCAGTTGGGGGAGGGGCTATGGCTACACCTTC	CASSWGRGYGYTF
TRBJ2-7	TRBD1	TRBV7-2	TGTGCCAGCAGCGGGTTCGACAGGGGGCTGAAATACGAGCAGTACTTC	CASSGFDRGLKYEQYF
TRBJ1-1	.	TRBV7-2	TGTGCCAGCAGCGCTGCGGGGGATGGCACTGAAGCTTTCTTT	CASSAAGDGTEAFF
TRBJ1-2	.	TRBV14	TGTGCCAGCAGCCAAGACCCCCGGGACATCAATTGGGGCTATGGCTACACCTTC	CASSQDPRDINWGYGYTF
TRBJ2-5	TRBD2	TRBV3-1/TRBV3-2	TGTGCCAGCAGCCAAGAAGGAATAGCGGGGGGCTCCCCCAAGCGCCAGTACTTC	CASSQEGIAGGSPKRQYF
TRBJ2-7	.	TRBV7-9	TGTGCCAGCAGCTTAGGGCGGGACGGCGAGCAGTACTTC	CASSLGRDGEQYF
TRBJ2-1	TRBD2	TRBV7-3	TGTGCCAGCAGCTTATCGCCCTTGACTAGCGGGGTTGAGCAGTTCTTC	CASSLSPLTSGVEQFF
TRBJ1-2	.	TRBV12-3/TRBV12-4	TGTGCCAGCAGTTTTAGTCGAAGCTATGGCTACACCTTC	CASSFSRSYGYTF
TRBJ1-2	TRBD1	TRBV5-4	TGTGCCAGCAGGCAGACAGGGTTTTATGGCTACACCTTC	CASRQTGFYGYTF
TRBJ2-1	TRBD2	TRBV5-6	TGTGCCAGCAGCTTTAAAGGACTAGCGGGGGACAATGAGCAGTTCTTC	CASSFKGLAGDNEQFF
TRBJ1-6	.	TRBV18	TGTGCCAGCTCACGGGGAGGGGAGGATTCACCCCTCCACTTT	CASSRGGEDSPLHF
TRBJ1-6	.	TRBV2	TGTGCCAGCAGCGCACAGGGTGGAAATTCACCCCTCCACTTT	CASSAQGGNSPLHF
TRBJ1-2	TRBD1	TRBV29-1	TGCAGCGCCCCGGGGACAGGAGCTTCTGGCTACACCTTC	CSAPGTGASGYTF
TRBJ1-2	TRBD1	TRBV10-3	TGTGCCATCAGTGAGTCGGGAGACAGGGACATCTATGGCTACACCTTC	CAISESGDRDIYGYTF
TRBJ1-1	.	TRBV2	TGTGCCAGCAGAGAGAATACAGGGATGACTACTGAAGCTTTCTTT	CASRENTGMTTEAFF
TRBJ1-2	.	TRBV5-1	TGCGCCAGCAGCTTGGGTGGATCCTCGGGCTATGGCTACACCTTC	CASSLGGSSGYGYTF
TRBJ1-5	.	TRBV12-3/TRBV12-4	TGTGCCAGCAGTTTACAAGGGGGTCAGCCCCAGCATTTT	CASSLQGGQPQHF
TRBJ2-7	TRBD1	TRBV7-8	TGTGCCAGCAGCATCCGGGACAGGGCCAACGAGCAGTACTTC	CASSIRDRANEQYF
TRBJ2-2	TRBD2	TRBV27	TGTGCCAGCACCCTTTGGGAGGGGAACACCGGGGAGCTGTTTTTT	CASTLWEGNTGELFF